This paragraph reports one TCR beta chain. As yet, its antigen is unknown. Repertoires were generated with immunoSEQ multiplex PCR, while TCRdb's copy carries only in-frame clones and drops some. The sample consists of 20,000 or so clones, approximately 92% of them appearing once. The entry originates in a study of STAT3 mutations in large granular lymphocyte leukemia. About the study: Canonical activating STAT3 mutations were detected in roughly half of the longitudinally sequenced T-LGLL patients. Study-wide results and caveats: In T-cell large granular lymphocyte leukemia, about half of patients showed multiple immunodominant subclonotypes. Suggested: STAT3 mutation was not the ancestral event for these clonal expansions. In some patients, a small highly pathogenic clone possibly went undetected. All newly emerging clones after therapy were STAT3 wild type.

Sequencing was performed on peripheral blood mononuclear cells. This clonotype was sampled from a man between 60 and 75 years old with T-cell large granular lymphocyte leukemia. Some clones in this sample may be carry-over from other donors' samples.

CDR3 sequence: CASRTRLAGDYEQYF. CDR3 sequence (DNA): TGTGCCAGCAGGACTCGACTAGCGGGAGACTACGAGCAGTACTTC. The J gene is TRBJ2-7, the V gene TRBV7-2; 12 positions match TRBD2. Germline CDR1 reads SGHTA; CDR2 reads FQGNSA. Unmatched junction bases numbered 6, after V lost 6 bases and J lost 3 bases. The length of the CDR3 is 15 residues.